The T cell receptor beta chain described here comes from a study of early T cells in non-severe SARS-CoV-2 infection. As for the study in general: It was bulk RNA from unsorted whole blood that was sequenced, and the chains were unpaired. Study results and caveats: In VDJdb matching, anti-spike CD8 responses were favored while private and CD4 specificities went missing.

After removal of 0 bases from V and 2 bases from J, the junction contained 9 bases not matched to a gene. Germline lookup yields CDR1 LGHDT and CDR2 YNNKEL (reference sequence). The CDR3 runs 18 residues. This clonotype was observed at least ten times. Its target is not known. Individually, cDNA molecules had unique molecular identifiers attached to them. TCRdb redid the calling of the 5' RACE reads with MiXCR, one entry per CDR3 protein. The sample has tens of thousands of distinct CDR3 sequences, nearly 5% seen once. Source material: whole blood. V is TRBV3-1 and J is TRBJ2-3; 9 bases map to TRBD2. The TCR originated in an adult who was a healthcare worker with PCR-confirmed SARS-CoV-2 infection or an uninfected control (not recorded which). The chain's CDR3 is CASSQDPLAGTLTDTQYF. In DNA form, the CDR3 reads TGTGCCAGCAGCCAAGATCCGCTAGCGGGGACCCTCACAGATACGCAGTATTTT.